This TCR beta chain was identified during a study of blood T cell repertoires in COVID-19 (dated by TCRdb to 2020 to 2021). In terms of the full investigation: Collaborator samples came from the United States, Italy and Spain and covered acute and convalescent phases of COVID-19. The material from the prospective study consisted of cDNA or gDNA derived from T cells, B-cell-depleted T cells, or PBMCs. The dataset comprised deeply sampled blood TCRbeta repertoires from subjects exposed to, actively infected with, or recovered from COVID-19. The repertoires were released in a freely available public database meant as a resource for research on the immune response to SARS-CoV-2. Samples were obtained from the ongoing ImmuneRACE study (first 160 participants) and from approximately 1,200 subjects provided by 6 global collaborators. A de-identified subject ID, COVID-19 status, age in years and sex were almost always included in the sample metadata. Where HLA class I and class II types were available, the types were taken from metadata supplied by the sample provider, not from assay-based typing. General conclusions and limits of the study: The amount of clinical and demographic metadata varied by source and participant and was provided uncurated.

The collaborating institutions used their own protocols to collect whole blood in K2EDTA tubes. For TCRbeta analysis, collaborator samples were shipped as frozen whole blood, as isolated PBMCs, or as DNA extracted from either sample type. TCRbeta CDR3 regions were amplified from genomic DNA by means of the immunoSEQ Assay, a bias-controlled multiplex PCR. The authors' pipeline ran thus. Within the assay, amplification of reference gene primers was used to estimate how many nucleated cells each sample contained. Sequence reads were collapsed and filtered to measure the absolute abundance of every unique TCRbeta CDR3 rearrangement. For each sample, productive Simpson clonality was calculated as the square root of Simpson's diversity index over productive rearrangements. TCRdb stores this immuneACCESS table with in-frame sequences only. Part of the clones is absent; in the studies checked, under half of the shortfall reflects unresolved V genes, and no reason is known for the rest. The DNA gave D and trimming, while V, J and clone size come from that table. The table for this sample lists some 170,000 clones; 75% to 90% of them were counted only once. Of the sample, 9.1% is held by the ten largest clones.

As for this clone: The antigen it binds to is not known. It has no much larger one-base neighbor in the sample; base qualities were not kept.

Spanning cysteine to phenylalanine, the CDR3 consists of 15 amino acids. Only the CDR3 part of the read is kept: 45 bases, read in frame from the first base. Relative to germline, V is 2 bases shorter and J is 2 bases shorter, with 10 bases between their ends. The germline V gene (reference sequence) yields PRHDT for CDR1 and FYEKMQ for CDR2. The chain couples TRBV13 to TRBJ2-1, with TRBD2 perhaps the D gene, on 5 matching bases. The material sequenced was peripheral blood. This receptor was taken from a woman aged 80 or over with active or convalescent COVID-19. The nucleotide sequence reads as follows: TGTGCCAGCAGCTTACTAGCAACCCCCTACAATGAGCAGTTCTTC. Its protein product is CASSLLATPYNEQFF.